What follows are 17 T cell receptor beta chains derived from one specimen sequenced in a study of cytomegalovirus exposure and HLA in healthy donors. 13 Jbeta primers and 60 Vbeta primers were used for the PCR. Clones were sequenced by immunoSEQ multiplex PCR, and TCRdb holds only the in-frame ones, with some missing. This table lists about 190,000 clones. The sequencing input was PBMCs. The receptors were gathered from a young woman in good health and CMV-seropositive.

CDR3 in amino acids: CASSFGLPPETQYF. As DNA, the CDR3 is TGTGCCAGCAGTTTTGGACTACCTCCGGAGACCCAGTACTTC. The rearrangement joins TRBV27 to TRBJ2-5; D perhaps matches TRBD2 (6 bases). Trimming cost V 3 bases and J 5 bases, with 13 bases left between them. The CDR3 runs to 14 residues. The germline CDR1 and CDR2 sequences are MNHEY and SMNVEV (reference sequence).

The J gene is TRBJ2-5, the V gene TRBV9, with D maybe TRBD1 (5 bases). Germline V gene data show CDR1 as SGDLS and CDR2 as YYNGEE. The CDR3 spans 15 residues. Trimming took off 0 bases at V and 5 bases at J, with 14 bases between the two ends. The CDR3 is CASSVGLTAGETQYF. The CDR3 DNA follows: TGTGCCAGCAGCGTAGGGTTAACAGCAGGGGAGACCCAGTACTTC.

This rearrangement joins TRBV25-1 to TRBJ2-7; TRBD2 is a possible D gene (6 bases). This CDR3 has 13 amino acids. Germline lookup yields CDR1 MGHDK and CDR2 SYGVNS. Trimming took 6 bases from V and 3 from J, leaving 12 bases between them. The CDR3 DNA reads TGTGCCAGCAGAGGTTCCGGGGGCTACGAGCAGTACTTC. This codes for CASRGSGGYEQYF.

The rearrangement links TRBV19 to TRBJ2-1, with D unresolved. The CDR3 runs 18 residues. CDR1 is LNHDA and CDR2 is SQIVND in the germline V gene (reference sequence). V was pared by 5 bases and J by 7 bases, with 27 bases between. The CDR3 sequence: CASSVRPRNFGPVNEQFF. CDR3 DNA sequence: TGTGCCAGTAGTGTTCGACCTAGAAACTTTGGTCCAGTTAATGAGCAGTTCTTC.

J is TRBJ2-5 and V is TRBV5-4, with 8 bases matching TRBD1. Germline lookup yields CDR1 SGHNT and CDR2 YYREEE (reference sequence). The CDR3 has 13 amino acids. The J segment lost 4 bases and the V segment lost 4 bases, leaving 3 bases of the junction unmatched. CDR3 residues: CASSQDRAETQYF. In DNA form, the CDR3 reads TGTGCCAGCAGCCAGGACAGGGCAGAGACCCAGTACTTC.

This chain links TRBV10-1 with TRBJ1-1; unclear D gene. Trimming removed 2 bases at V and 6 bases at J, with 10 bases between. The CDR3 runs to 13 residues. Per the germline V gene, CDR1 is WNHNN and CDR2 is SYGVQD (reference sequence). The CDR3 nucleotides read TGCGCCAGCAGTGAGAGTGGGCCGTCTGAAGCTTTCTTT. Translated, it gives CASSESGPSEAFF.

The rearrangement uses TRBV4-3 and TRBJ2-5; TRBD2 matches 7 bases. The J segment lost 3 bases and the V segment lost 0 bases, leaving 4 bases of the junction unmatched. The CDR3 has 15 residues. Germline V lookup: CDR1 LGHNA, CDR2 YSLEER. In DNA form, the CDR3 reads TGCGCCAGCAGCCAAGAATGGACTAGGGAAGAGACCCAGTACTTC. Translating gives CASSQEWTREETQYF.

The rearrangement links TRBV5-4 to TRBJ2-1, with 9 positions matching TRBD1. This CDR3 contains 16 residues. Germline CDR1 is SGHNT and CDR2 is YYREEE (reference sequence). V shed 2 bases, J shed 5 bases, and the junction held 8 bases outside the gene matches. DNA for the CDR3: TGTGCCAGCAGCTTACCCGGTGGACAGGGGAACAATGAGCAGTTCTTC. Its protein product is CASSLPGGQGNNEQFF.

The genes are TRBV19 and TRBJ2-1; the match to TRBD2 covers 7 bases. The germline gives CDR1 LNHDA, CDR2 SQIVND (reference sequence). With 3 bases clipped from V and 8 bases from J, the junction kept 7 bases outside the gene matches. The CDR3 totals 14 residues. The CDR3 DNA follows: TGTGCCAGTAGTATTTTTCGGGGGGACTATGAGCAGTTCTTC. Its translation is CASSIFRGDYEQFF.

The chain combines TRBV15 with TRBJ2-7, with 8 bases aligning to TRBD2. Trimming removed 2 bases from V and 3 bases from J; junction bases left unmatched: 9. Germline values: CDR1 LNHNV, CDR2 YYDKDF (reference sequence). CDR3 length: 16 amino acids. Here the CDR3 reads CATSRSTGGGGYEQYF. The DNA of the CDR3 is TGTGCCACCAGCAGATCCACGGGGGGGGGAGGCTACGAGCAGTACTTC.

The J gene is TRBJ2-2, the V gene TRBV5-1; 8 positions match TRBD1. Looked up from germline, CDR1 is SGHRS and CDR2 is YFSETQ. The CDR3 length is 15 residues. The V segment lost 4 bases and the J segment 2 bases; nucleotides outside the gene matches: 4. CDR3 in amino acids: CASSPDRGNTGELFF. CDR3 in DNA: TGCGCCAGCAGCCCCGACAGGGGCAACACCGGGGAGCTGTTTTTT.

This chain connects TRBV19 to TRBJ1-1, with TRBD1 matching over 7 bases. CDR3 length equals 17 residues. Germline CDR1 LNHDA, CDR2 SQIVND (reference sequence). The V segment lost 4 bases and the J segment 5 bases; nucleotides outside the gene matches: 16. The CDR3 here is CASSREGSPTGRTEAFF. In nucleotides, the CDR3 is TGTGCCAGTAGTAGAGAGGGTTCACCGACAGGGAGGACTGAAGCTTTCTTT.

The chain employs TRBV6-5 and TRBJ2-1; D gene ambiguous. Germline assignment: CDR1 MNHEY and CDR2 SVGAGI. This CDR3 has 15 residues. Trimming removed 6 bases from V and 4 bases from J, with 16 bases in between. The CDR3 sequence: CASSPGSAPYNEQFF. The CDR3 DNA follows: TGTGCCAGCAGCCCCGGGTCAGCCCCTTACAATGAGCAGTTCTTC.

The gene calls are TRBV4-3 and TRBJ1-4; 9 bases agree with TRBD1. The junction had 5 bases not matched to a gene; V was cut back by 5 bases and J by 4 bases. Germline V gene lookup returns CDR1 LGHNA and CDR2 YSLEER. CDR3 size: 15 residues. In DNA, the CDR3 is TGCGCCAGCAGCTCTCGGACAGGGGTTAATGAAAAACTGTTTTTT. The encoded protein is CASSSRTGVNEKLFF.

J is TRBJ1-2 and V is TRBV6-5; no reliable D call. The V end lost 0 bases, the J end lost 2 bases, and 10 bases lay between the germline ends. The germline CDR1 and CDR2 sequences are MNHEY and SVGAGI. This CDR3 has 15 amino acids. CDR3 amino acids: CASSYSTGINYGYTF. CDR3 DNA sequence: TGTGCCAGCAGTTACTCGACGGGGATCAACTATGGCTACACCTTC.

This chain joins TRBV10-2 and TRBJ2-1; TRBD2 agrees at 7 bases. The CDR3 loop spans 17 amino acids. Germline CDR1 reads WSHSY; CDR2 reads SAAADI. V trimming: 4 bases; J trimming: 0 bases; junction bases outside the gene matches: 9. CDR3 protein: CASSAGSGVSSYNEQFF. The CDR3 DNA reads TGCGCCAGCAGTGCCGGGAGCGGGGTGAGCTCCTACAATGAGCAGTTCTTC.

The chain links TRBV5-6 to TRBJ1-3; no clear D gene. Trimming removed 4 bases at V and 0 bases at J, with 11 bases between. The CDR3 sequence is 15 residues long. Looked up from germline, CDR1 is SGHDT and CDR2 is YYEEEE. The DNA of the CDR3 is TGTGCCAGCAGCCGCTCCCCACTCTCTGGAAACACCATATATTTT. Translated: CASSRSPLSGNTIYF.